The rows below give T cell receptor beta chains drawn from one sample of a study of CD4+ T cells in melanoma. Here immunoSEQ multiplex PCR was the method, and the copy in TCRdb shows in-frame clones only, minus some. The table includes more than 8,500 clones, 69% detected once. What was sequenced was peripheral blood. Receptors were obtained from a human donor with melanoma. The CDR3 runs from the conserved cysteine through the conserved F or W. The D gene is left open where the match is weak. Clone size is shown for a subset of rows, as once, few, many or a class of expanded clone.

d_call,v_call,j_call,clone_size,cdr3_aa,cdr3_nt
.,TRBV6-1,TRBJ2-5,few,CASSLTGARGETQYF,TGTGCCAGCAGTCTTACAGGCGCCCGGGGGGAGACCCAGTACTTC
.,TRBV7-9,TRBJ2-3,.,CASSLPFRGGTDTQYF,TGTGCCAGCAGCTTACCCTTCAGGGGGGGTACAGATACGCAGTATTTT
TRBD2,TRBV6-1,TRBJ2-7,.,CASSLSGGAWEQYF,TGTGCCAGCAGTCTGAGCGGGGGGGCCTGGGAGCAGTACTTC
.,TRBV19,TRBJ1-3,.,CASSMRTDSGNTIYF,TGTGCCAGTAGTATGAGGACGGACTCTGGAAACACCATATATTTT
.,TRBV6-1,TRBJ1-1,medium-sized,CASIWTENTEAFF,TGTGCCAGCATCTGGACAGAGAACACTGAAGCTTTCTTT
TRBD2,TRBV5-4,TRBJ2-3,once,CASSLGGARETQYF,TGTGCCAGCAGCCTCGGGGGGGCGAGGGAGACGCAGTATTTT
TRBD1,TRBV18,TRBJ2-7,.,CASSPGGQRNYEQYF,TGTGCCAGCTCACCAGGGGGACAGCGAAACTACGAGCAGTACTTC
TRBD1,TRBV7-9,TRBJ1-1,.,CASSKYRGENTEAFF,TGTGCCAGCAGCAAATACAGGGGAGAGAACACTGAAGCTTTCTTT
.,TRBV25-1,TRBJ1-2,.,CASSDNRYGYTF,TGTGCCAGCAGTGATAACCGCTATGGCTACACCTTC
TRBD1,TRBV7-9,TRBJ1-2,many,CASSKGTGGYNYGYTF,TGTGCCAGCAGCAAAGGGACAGGGGGATATAACTATGGCTACACCTTC
.,TRBV27,TRBJ2-3,.,CTSSPSPGTRDTQYF,TGTACCAGCAGTCCCTCCCCCGGGACGCGGGATACGCAGTATTTT
.,TRBV18,TRBJ1-2,.,CASSPDLSNYGYTF,TGTGCCAGCTCTCCCGACCTTTCTAACTATGGCTACACCTTC
.,TRBV27,TRBJ2-7,.,CASNSIYNLSYEQYF,TGTGCCAGCAACAGCATCTACAACCTGTCCTACGAGCAGTACTTC
TRBD1,TRBV5-5,TRBJ1-6,once,CASSFQGENSPLHF,TGTGCCAGCAGCTTCCAGGGGGAGAATTCACCCCTCCACTTT
TRBD2,TRBV7-9,TRBJ2-1,few,CASSLGLAGGSSYNEQFF,TGTGCCAGCAGCTTAGGCCTAGCGGGGGGCAGCTCCTACAATGAGCAGTTCTTC
TRBD2,TRBV5-1,TRBJ2-5,.,CASSSSGGAVETQYF,TGCGCCAGCAGCTCGAGCGGGGGGGCCGTAGAGACCCAGTACTTC
.,TRBV5-8,TRBJ2-7,.,CASSFRAYEQYF,TGTGCCAGCAGCTTCCGGGCCTACGAGCAGTACTTC
.,TRBV14,TRBJ2-1,.,CASSPPGAYNEQFF,TGTGCCAGCAGCCCCCCGGGGGCCTACAATGAGCAGTTCTTC
TRBD1,TRBV2,TRBJ1-4,.,CASSGQGEEKLFF,TGTGCCAGCAGTGGACAGGGTGAGGAAAAACTGTTTTTT
.,TRBV7-9,TRBJ2-3,.,CASSLGYNSDTQYF,TGTGCCAGCAGCTTAGGGTACAACAGCGATACGCAGTATTTT
.,TRBV28,TRBJ1-4,.,CASSFREKLFF,TGTGCCAGCAGTTTTCGAGAAAAACTGTTTTTT
.,TRBV5-1,TRBJ1-2,few,CASSLEISGTSYGYTF,TGCGCCAGCAGCTTGGAGATCTCCGGGACATCCTATGGCTACACCTTC
.,TRBV18,TRBJ1-4,.,CASSPRQATNEKLFF,TGTGCCAGCTCACCGAGGCAAGCAACTAATGAAAAACTGTTTTTT
.,TRBV5-1,TRBJ1-1,once,CASSLLAGGAETEAFF,TGCGCCAGCAGCTTGTTAGCCGGGGGGGCCGAAACTGAAGCTTTCTTT
.,TRBV6-1,TRBJ1-4,.,CASKSTGATNEKLFF,TGTGCCAGCAAATCAACGGGAGCAACTAATGAAAAACTGTTTTTT
TRBD1,TRBV6-5,TRBJ1-5,few,CASSYSTGVDQPQHF,TGTGCCAGCAGTTACTCGACAGGGGTGGATCAGCCCCAGCATTTT
TRBD1,TRBV4-1,TRBJ2-7,.,CASSQDPGGLAYEQYF,TGCGCCAGCAGCCAAGACCCAGGGGGTTTGGCGTACGAGCAGTACTTC
TRBD1,TRBV7-9,TRBJ1-6,.,CASSFGDREGSPLHF,TGTGCCAGCAGCTTTGGGGACAGGGAGGGCTCACCCCTCCACTTT
TRBD1,TRBV6-5,TRBJ1-2,medium-sized,CASSFGSGQGHGYTF,TGTGCCAGCAGTTTTGGTTCGGGACAGGGACACGGCTACACCTTC
TRBD1,TRBV6-1,TRBJ2-7,few,CASSQGGQGWYEQYF,TGTGCCAGCAGTCAAGGGGGCCAGGGGTGGTACGAGCAGTACTTC
TRBD2,TRBV12-5,TRBJ2-5,.,CASGFLSGDQETQYF,TGTGCTAGTGGGTTCCTTAGCGGGGACCAAGAGACCCAGTACTTC
TRBD1,TRBV7-9,TRBJ1-5,.,CASSYRGKPQHF,TGTGCCAGCAGCTACAGGGGAAAGCCCCAGCATTTT
.,TRBV12-5,TRBJ1-2,.,CASGFSLALQGRTVKGYTF,TGTGCTAGTGGTTTCTCCCTGGCACTACAAGGGCGGACGGTAAAAGGCTACACCTTC
.,TRBV7-2,TRBJ2-5,.,CASSLSRGQETQYF,TGTGCCAGCAGCTTATCCAGGGGCCAAGAGACCCAGTACTTC
.,TRBV5-8,TRBJ1-1,few,CASSLDTNTEAFF,TGTGCCAGCAGCTTAGACACGAACACTGAAGCTTTCTTT
.,TRBV18,TRBJ2-1,few,CASSPPARAYNEQFF,TGTGCCAGCTCACCACCGGCCAGGGCATACAATGAGCAGTTCTTC
TRBD1,TRBV13,TRBJ2-2,.,CASSRTGWAGELFF,TGTGCCAGCAGCCGGACAGGGTGGGCCGGGGAGCTGTTTTTT
.,TRBV6-6,TRBJ2-1,.,CASHSYKFEQFF,TGTGCCAGCCACAGTTACAAATTTGAGCAGTTCTTC
TRBD1,TRBV5-5,TRBJ1-2,few,CASSFGLGTDNYGYTF,TGTGCCAGCAGCTTTGGGCTCGGGACAGATAACTATGGCTACACCTTC
.,TRBV7-3,TRBJ2-1,.,CASSSGTQDNEQFF,TGTGCCAGCAGTTCCGGGACCCAAGACAATGAGCAGTTCTTC
.,TRBV28,TRBJ1-4,few,CASSLIEKLFF,TGTGCCAGCAGTTTAATAGAAAAACTGTTTTTT